The 10 T cell receptor beta chains given below trace back to one sample, sequenced in a study of blood T cell repertoires in COVID-19. Generated by immunoSEQ multiplex PCR, the TCRdb table keeps only in-frame clones and is missing some. Here the sample spans about 6,400 clones, under 95% being singletons. Sequencing input: peripheral blood. Every receptor here comes from a human donor in a cohort sampled during active COVID-19.

The chain joins TRBV5-1 to TRBJ2-3, with D hard to call. CDR3 size: 13 residues. The V end lost 0 bases, the J end lost 8 bases, and 10 bases lay between the germline ends. Looked up from germline, CDR1 is SGHRS and CDR2 is YFSETQ. The CDR3, as DNA: TGCGCCAGCAGCTTGGATACAACGGGTACGCAGTATTTT. It is translated as CASSLDTTGTQYF.

This rearrangement joins TRBV5-4 to TRBJ2-2; TRBD2 matches 9 bases. Germline assignment: CDR1 SGHNT and CDR2 YYREEE (reference sequence). CDR3 length: 18 residues. The V and J ends lost 4 bases and 0 bases, in that order; junction bases with no gene match: 10. The CDR3 DNA sequence: TGTGCCAGCAGCCCAAGGTCGCGGGAGGGTGCGAACACCGGGGAGCTGTTTTTT. Translating it yields CASSPRSREGANTGELFF.

This clone was seen a single time. The rearrangement links TRBV19 to TRBJ2-7; TRBD2 matches 7 bases. The germline gives CDR1 LNHDA, CDR2 SQIVND (reference sequence). There are 15 residues in the CDR3. J was trimmed by 6 bases and V by 0 bases; bases with no gene match: 8. The CDR3 nucleotides read TGTGCCAGTAGTATAGAAGGACTAGGAGCCCCCGAGCAGTACTTC. Translated: CASSIEGLGAPEQYF.

This chain joins TRBV9 and TRBJ2-7; 7 nucleotides agree with TRBD2. The germline gives CDR1 SGDLS, CDR2 YYNGEE. This CDR3 is 14 amino acids long. The J segment lost 0 bases and the V segment lost 3 bases, leaving 3 bases of the junction unmatched. CDR3 coding DNA: TGTGCCAGCAGCGCCCGGACTAGCTCCTACGAGCAGTACTTC. Residues: CASSARTSSYEQYF.

The V and J genes are TRBV20-1 and TRBJ2-7; TRBD1 aligns across 8 bases. The ends lost 3 bases at V and 6 bases at J; junction bases unmatched: 7. The V gene's germline CDR1 is DFQATT and CDR2 SNEGSKA (reference sequence). The CDR3 runs 13 residues. CDR3 in amino acids: CSASGQGWSEQYF. CDR3 coding DNA: TGCAGTGCTAGTGGACAGGGATGGTCCGAGCAGTACTTC.

The CDR3 region has the DNA TGTGCCAGCAGCTTGCGGGCTTTGGATGAAGCTTTCTTT. Its translation is CASSLRALDEAFF. The chain links TRBV6-2 or TRBV6-3 to TRBJ1-1; D is undetermined. Germline values: CDR1 MNHEY, CDR2 SVGEGT. The length of the CDR3 is 13 residues. V lost 6 bases, J lost 7 bases, and 15 bases lay in between.

This chain connects TRBV19 to TRBJ1-2; D might be TRBD1 (5 bases). CDR1 is LNHDA, CDR2 SQIVND, per germline (reference sequence). V was clipped by 5 bases and J by 2 bases, with 9 bases between them. The CDR3 extends over 13 amino acids. As DNA, the CDR3 is TGTGCCAGTAGTCCCCGGGGGAACTATGGCTACACCTTC. This encodes CASSPRGNYGYTF.

The chain recombines TRBV19 with TRBJ2-2; 9 bases line up with TRBD1. The CDR3 runs 17 residues. The V and J ends lost 5 bases and 3 bases, in that order; junction bases with no gene match: 10. Germline V gene lookup returns CDR1 LNHDA and CDR2 SQIVND (reference sequence). In nucleotides, the CDR3 is TGTGCCAGTAGTCCAAGAGGACAGGGGCACCACACCGGGGAGCTGTTTTTT. As protein: CASSPRGQGHHTGELFF.

The gene calls are TRBV7-9 and TRBJ2-3; no clear D. Germline values: CDR1 SEHNR, CDR2 FQNEAQ (reference sequence). The CDR3 spans 10 residues. The V and J ends lost 10 bases and 1 base respectively, with 3 bases between them. The CDR3 spells CAIGTDTQYF. In DNA, the CDR3 is TGTGCCATAGGCACAGATACGCAGTATTTT.

The chain recombines TRBV15 with TRBJ2-1, with TRBD2 matching 9 bases. CDR1 and CDR2 from the germline V gene are LNHNV and YYDKDF (reference sequence). J gave up 0 bases and V 4 bases, and 16 bases lay outside the gene matches. The CDR3 consists of 20 residues. Here the CDR3 reads CATSNPGEGLALFSYNEQFF. CDR3 sequence (DNA): TGTGCCACCAGCAATCCCGGGGAGGGACTAGCTCTATTCTCCTACAATGAGCAGTTCTTC.